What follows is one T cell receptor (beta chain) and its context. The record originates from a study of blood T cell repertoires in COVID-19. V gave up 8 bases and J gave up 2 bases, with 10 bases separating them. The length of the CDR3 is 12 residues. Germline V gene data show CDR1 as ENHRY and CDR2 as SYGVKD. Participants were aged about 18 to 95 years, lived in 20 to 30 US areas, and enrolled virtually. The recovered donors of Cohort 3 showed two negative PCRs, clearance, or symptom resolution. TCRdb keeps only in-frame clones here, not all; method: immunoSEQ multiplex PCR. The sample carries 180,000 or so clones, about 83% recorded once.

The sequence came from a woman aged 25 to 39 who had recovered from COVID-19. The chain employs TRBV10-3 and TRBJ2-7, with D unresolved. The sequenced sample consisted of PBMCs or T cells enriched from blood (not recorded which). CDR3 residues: CAISDNTYEQYF. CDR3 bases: TGTGCCATCTCCGACAATACCTACGAGCAGTACTTC.